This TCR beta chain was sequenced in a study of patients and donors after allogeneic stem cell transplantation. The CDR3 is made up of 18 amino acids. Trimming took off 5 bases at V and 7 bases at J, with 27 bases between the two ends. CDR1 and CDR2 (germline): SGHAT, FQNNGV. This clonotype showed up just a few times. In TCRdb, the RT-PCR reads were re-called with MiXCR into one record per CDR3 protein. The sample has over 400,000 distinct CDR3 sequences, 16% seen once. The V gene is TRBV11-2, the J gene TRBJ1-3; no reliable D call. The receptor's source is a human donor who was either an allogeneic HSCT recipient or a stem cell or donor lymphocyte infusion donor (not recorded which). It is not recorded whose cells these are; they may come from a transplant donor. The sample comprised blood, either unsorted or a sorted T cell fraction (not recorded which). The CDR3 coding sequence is TGTGCCAGCAGCAAAGAGGCCCCCCTGAGGGCAGCCTGGAACACCATATATTTT. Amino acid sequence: CASSKEAPLRAAWNTIYF.